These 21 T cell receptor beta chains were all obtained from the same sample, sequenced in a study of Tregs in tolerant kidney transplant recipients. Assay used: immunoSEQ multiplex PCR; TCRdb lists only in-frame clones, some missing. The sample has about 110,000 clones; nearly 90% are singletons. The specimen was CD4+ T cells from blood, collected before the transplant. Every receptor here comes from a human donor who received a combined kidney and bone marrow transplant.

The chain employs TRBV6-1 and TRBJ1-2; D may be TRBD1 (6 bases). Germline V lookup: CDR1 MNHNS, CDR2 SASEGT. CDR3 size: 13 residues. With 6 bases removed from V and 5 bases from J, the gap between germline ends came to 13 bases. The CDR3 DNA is TGTGCCAGCAGGGGGGGGCAGAATTATGGCTACACCTTC. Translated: CASRGGQNYGYTF.

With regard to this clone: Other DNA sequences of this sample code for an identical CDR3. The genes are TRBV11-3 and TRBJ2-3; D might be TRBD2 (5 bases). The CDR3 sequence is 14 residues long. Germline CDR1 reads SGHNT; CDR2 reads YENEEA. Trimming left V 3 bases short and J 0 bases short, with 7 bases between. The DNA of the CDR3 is TGTGCCAGCAGCTTGACTACTAGCACAGATACGCAGTATTTT. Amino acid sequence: CASSLTTSTDTQYF.

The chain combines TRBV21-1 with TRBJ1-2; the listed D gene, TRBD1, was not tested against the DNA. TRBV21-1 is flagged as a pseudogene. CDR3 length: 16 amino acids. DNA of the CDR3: TGTGCCAGCAGCAAAGGACAACTCCCCGGTAGCTATGGCTACACCTTC. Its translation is CASSKGQLPGSYGYTF.

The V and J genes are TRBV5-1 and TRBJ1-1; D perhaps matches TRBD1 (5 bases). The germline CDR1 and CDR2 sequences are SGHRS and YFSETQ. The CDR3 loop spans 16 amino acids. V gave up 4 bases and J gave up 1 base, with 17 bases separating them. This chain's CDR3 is CASSLTGGVWNTEAFF. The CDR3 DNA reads TGCGCCAGCAGCCTCACCGGGGGGGTTTGGAACACTGAAGCTTTCTTT.

Here the CDR3 reads CASSLDRDRENEQYF. In DNA form, the CDR3 reads TGTGCCAGCAGCTTAGATCGGGACAGGGAGAACGAGCAGTACTTC. The chain couples TRBV11-3 to TRBJ2-7; TRBD1 agrees at 9 bases. J was trimmed by 5 bases and V by 0 bases; bases with no gene match: 5. Germline lookup yields CDR1 SGHNT and CDR2 YENEEA. The CDR3 consists of 15 residues.

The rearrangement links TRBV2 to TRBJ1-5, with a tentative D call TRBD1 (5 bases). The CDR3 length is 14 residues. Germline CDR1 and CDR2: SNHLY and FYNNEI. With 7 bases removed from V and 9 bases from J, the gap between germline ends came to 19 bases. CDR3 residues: CASTQTQGMPPQHF. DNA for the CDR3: TGTGCCAGCACCCAGACGCAGGGCATGCCGCCCCAGCATTTT.

The CDR3 nucleotides read TGTGCCAGCAGCCCGCTGACTTCTAACGTCCTGACTTTC. Its protein product is CASSPLTSNVLTF. The chain joins TRBV7-8 to TRBJ2-6; D is unclear. Trimming cost V 5 bases and J 10 bases, with 12 bases left between them. Germline V gene lookup returns CDR1 SGHVS and CDR2 FQNEAQ. CDR3 length: 13 residues.

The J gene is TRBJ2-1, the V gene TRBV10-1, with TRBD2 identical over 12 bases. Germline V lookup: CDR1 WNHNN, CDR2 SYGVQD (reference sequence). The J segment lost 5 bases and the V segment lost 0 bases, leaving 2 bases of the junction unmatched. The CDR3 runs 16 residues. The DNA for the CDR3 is TGCGCCAGCAGTGAGTCGGGGACTAGCGGGCACAATGAGCAGTTCTTC. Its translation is CASSESGTSGHNEQFF.

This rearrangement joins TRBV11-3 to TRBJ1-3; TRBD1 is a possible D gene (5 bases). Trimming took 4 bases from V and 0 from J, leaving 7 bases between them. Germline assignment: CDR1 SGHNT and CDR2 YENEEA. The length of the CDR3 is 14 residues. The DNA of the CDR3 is TGTGCCAGCAGCTCTACAGGCTCTGGAAACACCATATATTTT. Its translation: CASSSTGSGNTIYF.

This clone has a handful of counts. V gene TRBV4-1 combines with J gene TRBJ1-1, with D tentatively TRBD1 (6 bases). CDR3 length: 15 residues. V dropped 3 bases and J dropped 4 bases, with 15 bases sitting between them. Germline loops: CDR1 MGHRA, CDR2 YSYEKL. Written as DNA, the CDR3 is TGCGCCAGCAGCCACTTTGGAGGGGGGGCCACTGAAGCTTTCTTT. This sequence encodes CASSHFGGGATEAFF.

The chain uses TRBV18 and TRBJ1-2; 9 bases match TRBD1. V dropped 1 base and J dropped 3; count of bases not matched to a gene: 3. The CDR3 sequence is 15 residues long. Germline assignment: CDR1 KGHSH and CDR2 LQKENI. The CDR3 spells CASSPLDRGDYGYTF. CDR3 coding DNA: TGTGCCAGCTCACCACTGGACAGGGGAGACTATGGCTACACCTTC.

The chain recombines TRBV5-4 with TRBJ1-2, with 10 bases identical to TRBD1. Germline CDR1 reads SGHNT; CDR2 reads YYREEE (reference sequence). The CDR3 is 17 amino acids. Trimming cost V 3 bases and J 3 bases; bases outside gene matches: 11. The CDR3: CASSSGPTGGADYGYTF. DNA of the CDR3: TGTGCCAGCAGCTCCGGCCCGACAGGGGGCGCCGACTATGGCTACACCTTC. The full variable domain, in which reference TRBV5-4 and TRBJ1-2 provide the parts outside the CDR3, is ETGVTQSPTHLIKTRGQQVTLRCSSQSGHNTVSWYQQALGQGPQFIFQYYREEENGRGNFPPRFSGLQFPNYSSELNVNALELDDSALYLCASSSGPTGGADYGYTFGSGTRLTVV.

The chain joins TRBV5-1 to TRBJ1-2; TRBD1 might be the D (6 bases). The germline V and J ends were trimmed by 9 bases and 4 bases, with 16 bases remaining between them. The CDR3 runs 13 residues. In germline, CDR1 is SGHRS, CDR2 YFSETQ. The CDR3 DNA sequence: TGCGCCACCAGAGGGGGGGACGGCTATGGCTACACCTTC. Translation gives CATRGGDGYGYTF.

The CDR3 DNA is TGTGCCAGCAGCTACGGGACAGCTCAAGAGACCCAGTACTTC. As protein: CASSYGTAQETQYF. V usage is TRBV7-2 and J usage is TRBJ2-5; 7 bases are a match to TRBD1. The CDR3 covers 14 residues. V was pared by 4 bases and J by 2 bases, with 4 bases of the junction left unmatched. Germline CDR1 and CDR2: SGHTA and FQGNSA.

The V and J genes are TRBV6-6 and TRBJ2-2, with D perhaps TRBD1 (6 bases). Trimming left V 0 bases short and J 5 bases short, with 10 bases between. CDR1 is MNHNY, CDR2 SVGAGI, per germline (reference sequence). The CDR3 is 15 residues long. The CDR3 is CASSYSGHSTGELFF. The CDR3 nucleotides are TGTGCCAGCAGTTACTCGGGACATTCGACCGGGGAGCTGTTTTTT.

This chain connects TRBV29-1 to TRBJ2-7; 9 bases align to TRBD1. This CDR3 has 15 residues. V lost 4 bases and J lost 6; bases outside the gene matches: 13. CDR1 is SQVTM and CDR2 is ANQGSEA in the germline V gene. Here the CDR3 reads CSVALGTGTRGEQYF. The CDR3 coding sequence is TGCAGCGTTGCCCTCGGGACAGGGACCCGGGGCGAGCAGTACTTC.

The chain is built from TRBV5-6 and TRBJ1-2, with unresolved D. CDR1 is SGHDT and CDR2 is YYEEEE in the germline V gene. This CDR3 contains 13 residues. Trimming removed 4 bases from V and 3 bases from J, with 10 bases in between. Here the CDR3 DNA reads TGTGCCAGCAGCCCCCAGAGGTACTATGGCTACACCTTC. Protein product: CASSPQRYYGYTF.

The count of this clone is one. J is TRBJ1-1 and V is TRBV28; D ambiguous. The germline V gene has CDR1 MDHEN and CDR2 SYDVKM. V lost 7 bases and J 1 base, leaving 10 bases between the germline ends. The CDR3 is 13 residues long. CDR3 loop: CASTGLRNTEAFF. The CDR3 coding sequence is TGTGCCAGCACGGGTCTTCGGAACACTGAAGCTTTCTTT.

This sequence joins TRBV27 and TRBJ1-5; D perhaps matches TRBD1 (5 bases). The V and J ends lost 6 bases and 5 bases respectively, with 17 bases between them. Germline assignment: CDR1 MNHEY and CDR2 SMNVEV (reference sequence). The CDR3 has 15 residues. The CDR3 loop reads CASSPAGVQDQPQHF. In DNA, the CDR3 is TGTGCCAGCAGCCCTGCGGGGGTGCAGGATCAGCCCCAGCATTTT.

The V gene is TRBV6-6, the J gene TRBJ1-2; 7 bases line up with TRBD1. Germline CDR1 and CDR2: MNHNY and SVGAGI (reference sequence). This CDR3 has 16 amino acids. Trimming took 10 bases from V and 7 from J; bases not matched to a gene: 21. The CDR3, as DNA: TGTGCCACAGCGGGTCGGTCCGGGGACAGCCGAGCTGGCTACACCTTC. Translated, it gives CATAGRSGDSRAGYTF.

CDR3 in DNA: TGCGCCAGCAGCCCGGGACTAGCGGGAGGGACCCAGTACTTC. This codes for CASSPGLAGGTQYF. The chain joins TRBV4-1 to TRBJ2-5; 15 bases align to TRBD2. Losses at the gene ends were 4 bases for V and 7 bases for J; bases not matched to a gene: 1. Germline CDR1 is MGHRA and CDR2 is YSYEKL. The CDR3 is 14 residues long.